This TCR beta chain appears in the sequencing data of a study of T cells after yellow fever vaccination. For the study at large: Some fractions had low cell numbers, and these were prepared with SMART-Seq v4 Ultra Low Input.

Study conclusions and caveats: A weaker but faster secondary response was observed, peaking on day 5 versus 15. Most primary-vaccination clones recurred post-booster (roughly 96% CD4, 88% CD8).

Trimming stripped 8 bases from V and 2 bases from J, with 10 bases between. The germline gives CDR1 MRHNA, CDR2 SNTAGT. The CDR3 has 13 residues. Using its own MiXCR run on the 5' RACE reads, TCRdb lists one record per CDR3 protein. The repertoire consists of over 120,000 distinct CDR3 sequences, with 5% to 8% occurring once and the leading ten covering about 0.6%. Many counts were recorded for this clonotype. Its antigen is unknown. The starting material was CD4+ T cells sorted from PBMCs, obtained 10 days after the yellow fever booster vaccination. This TCR came from a man aged 25 to 40 who received the YFV17D yellow fever vaccine. The rearrangement joins TRBV6-4 to TRBJ2-1; no firm D call. The CDR3 DNA reads TGTGCCAGCGCCTCCTTACCCTACAATGAGCAGTTCTTC. This sequence encodes CASASLPYNEQFF.